This T cell receptor (beta chain) appears in the sequencing data of a study of breast tumors, draining lymph nodes, adjacent tissues (dated by TCRdb to the mid-2010s). Some background on the complete study: In breast cancer patients, the study compared the TCR beta repertoires of tumor, adjacent nontumor tissue and axillary lymph nodes. In human breast cancer, the study set out to evaluate how tumor, surrounding tissue and draining lymph node repertoires relate to one another and whether T cells may move between these sites. What the research found in general, with its limitations: The conclusion that tumor T cells originate in lymph nodes was presented as consistent with a hypothesis rather than as directly demonstrated. A scenario in which most tumor T cells derive from the lymph node and then expand within tumor tissue was judged to be consistent with the data. Tumor T-cell repertoires showed less diversity than lymph node repertoires and more diversity than nontumor tissue repertoires, and tumor T-cell repertoires showed preferential V and J gene usage. Tumor and nontumor tissue repertoires were significantly more similar in luminal-like than in basal-like breast cancer.

The axillary draining lymph nodes of breast cancer patients were the source of the lymph node samples. The instrument was an Illumina HiSeq 2000. TCR beta chain libraries were generated by multiplex PCR amplification. High-throughput sequencing was used to analyze the amplified TCR beta chain products. TCRdb reworked the public reads: Q25 trimming with fastp, MiXCR clone assembly, productive beta chains retained. Each entry is one CDR3 protein sequence, shown with its most common DNA and genes. The sample includes approximately 100,000 distinct CDR3 sequences, with 30% observed a single time. Jointly, the top ten make up around 6% of the sample. Ten or more counts support this clonotype. Its target antigen remains unknown. Per-base qualities were not stored, and no clone one base away is much larger. The CDR3 measures 14 amino acids from cysteine to phenylalanine. Only the CDR3 region is kept as DNA, spanning 42 bases read in frame from base 1. Trimming takes 6 bases from V and 4 bases from J, and the germline ends sit 19 bases apart. Reading the germline V gene (reference sequence) gives CDR1 GTSNPN and CDR2 SVGIG.

The rearrangement joined TRBV30 to TRBJ2-7, and perhaps TRBD1 as D gene, on 6 matching bases. Material for sequencing was axillary lymph node tissue. This clonotype originated in a female donor with breast cancer. Some clones in this sample may be carry-over from other donors' samples. The sequenced DNA: TGTGCCTGTGTCGACAGGACCGAAATATACGAGCAGTACTTC. The translation is CACVDRTEIYEQYF.